The text below deals with one T cell receptor (beta chain). Its antigen remains undetermined. Within one base of it there is no much larger clone, and no base qualities were kept. At the DNA level, this CDR3 is encoded by other sequences in the same sample as well. The V end loses 4 bases and the J end loses 1 base, and a stretch of 7 bases separates them. Based on the germline V gene (reference sequence), the CDR1 and CDR2 sequences are WNHNN and SYGVQD. The CDR3 numbers 13 residues from cysteine through phenylalanine. Only CDR3 DNA remains: 39 bases, in frame from the first base. The data belong to a study of shared clonotypes between healthy human individuals (dated by TCRdb to about 2020). About the study as a whole: A few men and two women, aged 18 to 49 years, made up the cohort. For each donor, CD4 naive and CD4 memory were each run on three plates, CD8 naive on two plates, and CD8 memory on one plate. Blood TCR repertoires of four to six healthy adults were deeply sequenced to estimate repertoire size and the extent of clonotype sharing between individuals. Different laboratories and diverse techniques were used to prepare libraries and sequence TCR repertoires, to increase sequencing depth and limit assay-specific biases. Between about 0.85 and 8.9 billion PBMCs per donor were obtained by leukapheresis. What the research found in general, with its limitations: Even with the large sequencing depth, rarefaction of the sorted-subset datasets indicated that sequencing was incomplete. Based on pairwise subsampling, the degree of clonotype sharing among donors was expected to be affected by sequencing depth. Sampling was restricted to blood, and TCR repertoires in tissues likely differ from the TCR repertoires found in blood. When several donors were compared, the shared fraction of clonotypes was about 5.5% for naive CD4, roughly 3.3% for naive CD8, about 2.5% for memory CD4, and about 0.36% for memory CD8. Because the study included a small number of donors, the genetic and exposure-history diversity represented was limited. Larger estimated clonotype richness was generally found for naive subsets than for memory subsets. Higher generation probabilities were observed for clonotypes shared by all four sorted-subset donors than for non-shared clonotypes.

The donors were healthy, HIV-negative adults with no recently reported acute infections or vaccinations. Every donor was a Caucasian adult residing in Nashville, Tennessee, USA. CD4+ T cells were enriched through magnetic negative selection, after which naive cells were positively selected on CD45RA and the remaining negative fraction served as the memory subset. Blood was collected by leukapheresis, and PBMCs were isolated by Ficoll-Histopaque density gradient centrifugation and then cryopreserved in liquid nitrogen vapor phase. Analytical flow cytometry was used to check the purity and quantity of every magnetically sorted T cell population. Genomic DNA was isolated from each sorted fraction and quantified by UV absorbance on a Nanodrop 2000c. Using the deep immunoSEQ assay, TCR CDR3 regions were amplified from genomic DNA by multiplex PCR. Extracted genomic DNA from each cell subset was distributed evenly across all wells of several immunoSEQ 96-well plates, and each plate was treated as a replicate. For sorted subsets, each replicate PCR was loaded with 200 ng genomic DNA, equivalent to 25,000 to 30,000 T cell genomes. Purified libraries were quantified with a Qubit 3.0 fluorometer, sized on a Bioanalyzer 2100, and re-quantified with the KAPA Library Quantification kit. Every immunoSEQ 96-well plate was sequenced on a separate single-read 150-cycle Illumina NextSeq 550 flow cell. The paper's processing steps were these. Because the immunoSEQ output included only junctional sequences and no quality scores, the filtering could not be the same as the filtering used for full-length reads. To assign V/J genes and CDR3, sequences were annotated against IMGT germline references using PyIR, a Python wrapper for IgBLAST v1.9. Reads were filtered out if the reads had weak V/J assignments (E-value above 1e-6), no CDR3, stop codons, out-of-frame junctions, or ambiguous translated residues. V3J clonotypes were defined as sequences sharing an identical inferred V gene, J gene, and CDR3 amino acid sequence. Percentage overlap between repertoires was calculated by dividing the number of shared unique clonotypes by the size of the smaller repertoire. RTK rarefaction, the Chao1 estimator, and Recon v2.1 estimates of unobserved clonotypes were used to assess repertoire richness. Generation probabilities were computed with OLGA for all TCRbeta clonotypes obtained by the gDNA method from a few donors. The table comes from immuneACCESS by way of TCRdb, which keeps in-frame sequences with V and J called. Part of the clones is missing from these tables; in studies checked, under half for an unresolved V gene and the rest for unknown reasons. V and J calls and clone size are copied from that table; D and trimming were computed from the DNA. Within this sample are around 1.4 million clones, with 97% to 99% of them counted one time only. The ten largest clones take up over 0.3% of the sample.

Sequencing was performed on naive CD4+ T cells sorted from blood. The sample's cell subset or site label, decoded: CD45RA+ positively selected. This sequence originates from a man aged 30-40 years in good health. The chain joins TRBV10-1 to TRBJ1-1; the D gene cannot be resolved reliably. The bases are TGCGCCAGCAGTGTCGCGGGGAACACTGAAGCTTTCTTT. It is translated as CASSVAGNTEAFF.